This note documents a single T cell receptor (beta chain) sequence. Its target is unknown. Here immunoSEQ multiplex PCR was the method, and the copy in TCRdb shows in-frame clones only, minus some. The sample consists of just over 2,000,000 clones, 95% of them appearing once. This record belongs to a study of shared clonotypes between healthy human individuals. Looking at the study overall: The composition of the donors was a couple of women and a few men aged 18 to 49. Three CD4 naive, three CD4 memory, two CD8 naive and one CD8 memory plate were used per donor. Study-wide results and caveats: A reduction in generation probabilities was seen for non-shared clonotypes relative to those shared by all four donors.

Germline lookup yields CDR1 GTSNPN and CDR2 SVGIG (reference sequence). V lost 1 base and J lost 4, with 11 bases in between. This CDR3 contains 14 residues. This TCR came from a man between 18 and 29 years old in good health. V usage is TRBV30 and J usage is TRBJ1-5; D is ambiguous. Sequenced input: naive CD4+ T cells sorted from blood. Subset denoted: CD45RA+ positively selected. The CDR3 DNA reads as TGTGCCTGGAGTGACAGACCCGGTAATCAGCCCCAGCATTTT. Translating gives CAWSDRPGNQPQHF.